This T cell receptor (beta chain) originates from a study of metastatic and nonmetastatic thyroid tumors. Per germline, CDR1 DFQATT and CDR2 SNEGSKA (reference sequence). The ends were cut back, 6 bases at V and 0 bases at J, with 15 bases in the middle. This CDR3 is built from 14 residues. Via MiXCR, TCRdb re-called the PCR reads. The sample carries roughly 34,000 clones, 21% recorded once. Every patient was untreated before thyroid surgery. The clonotype was recovered from a male donor with papillary thyroid cancer or a benign thyroid nodule (not recorded which). Some clones in this sample may be carry-over from other donors' samples. The V and J genes are TRBV20-1 and TRBJ2-7; D may be TRBD1 (6 bases). The material sequenced was tumor tissue. The CDR3 DNA sequence: TGCAGTGCCCCAGACAGGAGGAACTCCTACGAGCAGTACTTC. Amino acid sequence: CSAPDRRNSYEQYF.